This TCR beta chain was captured by sequencing in a study of a mutant IDH1 vaccine in newly diagnosed glioma. Study-level information: During weeks 1, 3, 5, 7, 11, 15, 19 and 23, patients received eight vaccinations. Treated individuals were around 60% male and roughly 38% female, averaging roughly 44 years of age.

Only in-frame clones appear in the TCRdb table, and some are missing; sequencing was by immunoSEQ multiplex PCR. Among around 52,000 clones listed, about 87% were seen once. In regard to this clone: Its antigen is still unknown.

Time point denoted: week 5, during vaccination. Every single dose of the vaccine, 300 ug of mutant IDH1 20-mer peptide, came with topical imiquimod. The astrocytomas were IDH1-mutant, ATRX-negative, and WHO grade 3 or 4. CDR1 is SGHRS, CDR2 YFSETQ, per germline. This CDR3 has 15 amino acids. V was clipped by 4 bases and J by 3 bases; unmatched bases: 7. The starting material was PBMCs, obtained from a glioma patient whose treatment included an IDH1 peptide vaccine. The receptor's source is a woman between 35 and 50 years old with glioma. The chain combines TRBV5-1 with TRBJ2-5; 9 bases map to TRBD1. Here the CDR3 DNA reads TGCGCCAGCAGCCAGTACACAGGGGGCAAAGAGACCCAGTACTTC. Its translation is CASSQYTGGKETQYF.